The 27 T cell receptor beta chains given below trace back to one sample, sequenced in a study of beta chain features in type 1 diabetes. The study reverse transcribed the entire isolated RNA, so it sequenced expressed TCRB transcripts. The repertoire was sequenced with immunoSEQ multiplex PCR; TCRdb's copy has only in-frame clones and lacks some. The sample carries 300,000 to 400,000 clones, 8% recorded once. Sequencing input: central memory CD4+ T cells from blood. Receptors were obtained from a woman aged 18-29 years in good health.

J is TRBJ1-4 and V is TRBV7-9, with D unresolved. Germline values: CDR1 SEHNR, CDR2 FQNEAQ (reference sequence). The CDR3 has 15 residues. V lost 0 bases and J 8 bases, leaving 13 bases between the germline ends. The CDR3 sequence is CASSLAPGIREKLFF. The CDR3 nucleotides read TGTGCCAGCAGCTTAGCGCCCGGAATAAGGGAAAAACTGTTTTTT.

This clone was counted only a few times. DNA of the CDR3: TGTGCCAGCAGTGAAGCGAGACTAGCGGGAGGAGTATCTAGCACAGATACGCAGTATTTT. This gives the protein CASSEARLAGGVSSTDTQYF. The V gene is TRBV6-1, the J gene TRBJ2-3; 13 bases agree with TRBD2. V gave up 0 bases and J gave up 0 bases; unmatched junction bases: 9. Germline V gene lookup returns CDR1 MNHNS and CDR2 SASEGT. The CDR3 covers 20 residues.

This clone showed up many times. The same CDR3 is also encoded by other DNA sequences in this sample. The chain uses TRBV10-3 and TRBJ2-3; no reliable D call. CDR3 length: 12 amino acids. Germline V gene sequence: CDR1 ENHRY, CDR2 SYGVKD. With 6 bases removed from V and 3 bases from J, the gap between germline ends came to 7 bases. Here the CDR3 reads CAISARTDTQYF. DNA for the CDR3: TGTGCCATCAGCGCGCGTACAGATACGCAGTATTTT.

This clone was seen more than once but under ten times. The V call is TRBV5-1, the J call TRBJ2-1; 8 nucleotides match TRBD2. This CDR3 spans 15 amino acids. Losses at the gene ends were 4 bases for V and 0 bases for J; bases not matched to a gene: 3. The germline V gene encodes CDR1 SGHRS and CDR2 YFSETQ. The CDR3 coding sequence is TGCGCCAGCAGCCGAGCGGGAGTCTCCTACAATGAGCAGTTCTTC. Amino acids: CASSRAGVSYNEQFF. The variable domain in full, completed from reference TRBV5-1 and TRBJ2-1, reads KAGVTQTPRYLIKTRGQQVTLSCSPISGHRSVSWYQQTPGQGLQFLFEYFSETQRNKGNFPGRFSGRQFSNSRSEMNVSTLELGDSALYLCASSRAGVSYNEQFFGPGTRLTVL.

The gene calls are TRBV7-2 and TRBJ2-3; the D gene is possibly TRBD2 (6 bases). V lost 5 bases, J lost 0 bases, and 12 bases lay in between. Germline CDR1 SGHTA, CDR2 FQGNSA. There are 15 residues in the CDR3. The DNA of the CDR3 is TGTGCCAGCAGCCCACTAGCACACAGCACAGATACGCAGTATTTT. Its translation: CASSPLAHSTDTQYF.

This clone was recorded many times. CDR3 residues: CASSKGRMAGELFF. DNA for the CDR3: TGTGCCAGCAGCAAGGGAAGGATGGCCGGGGAGCTGTTTTTT. The chain uses TRBV7-3 and TRBJ2-2; no clear D gene. CDR3 length equals 14 residues. With 5 bases removed from V and 6 bases from J, the gap between germline ends came to 13 bases. CDR1 and CDR2 from the germline V gene are SGHTA and FQGTGA.

The chain's CDR3 is CASSRPDLETQYF. CDR3 sequence (DNA): TGTGCCAGCAGCCGACCGGACTTGGAGACCCAGTACTTC. This sequence joins TRBV7-8 and TRBJ2-5; TRBD2 is a possible D gene (5 bases). The V and J ends lost 5 bases and 5 bases respectively, with 12 bases between them. Germline lookup yields CDR1 SGHVS and CDR2 FQNEAQ. The CDR3 runs to 13 residues.

This clone was picked up a small number of times. V usage is TRBV5-1 and J usage is TRBJ2-7, with D possibly TRBD2 on 5 matching bases. V lost 1 base and J 2 bases, leaving 10 bases between the germline ends. The CDR3 extends over 14 amino acids. Germline lookup yields CDR1 SGHRS and CDR2 YFSETQ. CDR3 DNA: TGCGCCAGCAGCTTGACGGGATCGACCTACGAGCAGTACTTC. Translating gives CASSLTGSTYEQYF.

This sequence joins TRBV6-5 and TRBJ2-2, with D tentatively TRBD1 or TRBD2 (5 bases each). The CDR3 runs to 14 residues. Looked up from germline, CDR1 is MNHEY and CDR2 is SVGAGI. Trimming took off 7 bases at V and 7 bases at J, with 16 bases between the two ends. CDR3 sequence (DNA): TGTGCCAGCACCCCTCTGTGGGGGAGCGGGGAGCTGTTTTTT. It yields the protein CASTPLWGSGELFF.

The V gene is TRBV15, the J gene TRBJ1-4; no reliable D call. The CDR3 totals 14 residues. V shed 3 bases and J shed 7 bases, with 12 bases lying between them. Per germline, CDR1 LNHNV and CDR2 YYDKDF (reference sequence). The CDR3 is CATSRKPWAEKLFF. The DNA of the CDR3 is TGTGCCACCAGCAGGAAACCCTGGGCTGAAAAACTGTTTTTT.

V and J are TRBV28 and TRBJ1-1; 8 positions agree with TRBD1. Trimming took 5 bases from V and 6 from J; bases not matched to a gene: 11. CDR1 is MDHEN, CDR2 SYDVKM, per germline. The CDR3 contains 15 residues. The CDR3 loop reads CASSAAGQGMPEAFF. The CDR3 nucleotides are TGTGCCAGCAGTGCCGCAGGACAGGGAATGCCTGAAGCTTTCTTT.

A few counts support this clone. In DNA form, the CDR3 reads TGTGCCAGTAGTATAGGACTAGCAGAAGATGAGCAGTTCTTC. It codes for CASSIGLAEDEQFF. The chain joins TRBV19 to TRBJ2-1; 7 bases fit TRBD2. The V and J ends lost 1 base and 8 bases, in that order; junction bases with no gene match: 5. The CDR3 has 14 amino acids. CDR1 and CDR2 (germline): LNHDA, SQIVND (reference sequence).

The V call is TRBV18, the J call TRBJ2-5; D is perhaps TRBD1 (5 bases). V was shortened by 6 bases and J by 2 bases, with 10 bases between the two germline ends. The germline CDR1 and CDR2 sequences are KGHSH and LQKENI. The CDR3 runs to 13 residues. DNA for the CDR3: TGTGCCAGCTCGCAGACAGTACAAGAGACCCAGTACTTC. Amino acids: CASSQTVQETQYF.

There are a few counts of this clone. The J gene is TRBJ2-3, the V gene TRBV4-2, with D maybe TRBD1 (5 bases). In germline, CDR1 is LGHNA, CDR2 YNFKEQ. V lost 1 base and J 4 bases, leaving 9 bases between the germline ends. This CDR3 region has 14 residues. The CDR3 loop is CASSQVQGPDTQYF. The CDR3 DNA reads TGTGCCAGCAGCCAAGTTCAGGGCCCAGATACGCAGTATTTT.

In its sample, this clone was seen a few times. The sample carries other DNA sequences with the same CDR3. V is TRBV20-1 and J is TRBJ2-7; no firm D call. The CDR3 totals 10 residues. V gave up 6 bases and J gave up 4 bases, with 7 bases separating them. Germline assignment: CDR1 DFQATT and CDR2 SNEGSKA (reference sequence). The CDR3 DNA sequence: TGCAGTGCGGAAGAATACGAGCAGTACTTC. The encoded protein is CSAEEYEQYF.

The V and J genes are TRBV11-2 and TRBJ2-7, with D uncertain. V was clipped by 5 bases and J by 3 bases, with 11 bases between them. This CDR3 is built from 13 residues. Germline CDR1 reads SGHAT; CDR2 reads FQNNGV. The CDR3 DNA sequence: TGTGCCAGCAGCATCGGGCTAAACTACGAGCAGTACTTC. It is translated as CASSIGLNYEQYF.

The V gene is TRBV7-9, the J gene TRBJ2-1; D is perhaps TRBD1 (5 bases). Trimming removed 0 bases from V and 13 bases from J, with 16 bases in between. This CDR3 has 14 residues. CDR1 and CDR2 (germline): SEHNR, FQNEAQ (reference sequence). The DNA for the CDR3 is TGTGCCAGCAGCTTAGCACCGCGTGGGGCGGCACAGTTCTTC. Its protein product is CASSLAPRGAAQFF.

This chain links TRBV7-2 with TRBJ2-5; D may match TRBD1 or TRBD2 (5 bases each). CDR1 is SGHTA and CDR2 is FQGNSA in the germline V gene. Trimming took off 1 base at V and 4 bases at J, with 10 bases between the two ends. The CDR3 loop spans 14 amino acids. The CDR3 nucleotides are TGTGCCAGCAGCTTAGATGTGGGGGTAGAGACCCAGTACTTC. Translated, it gives CASSLDVGVETQYF.

This clone was detected only a few times. The rearrangement joins TRBV7-9 to TRBJ2-7; 11 bases are a match to TRBD1. The germline V gene has CDR1 SEHNR and CDR2 FQNEAQ (reference sequence). The CDR3 runs 15 residues. V lost 5 bases, J lost 4 bases, and 7 bases stayed unmatched. CDR3 region: CASSQTGQGEYEQYF. The CDR3 DNA sequence: TGTGCCAGCAGCCAGACGGGACAGGGGGAGTACGAGCAGTACTTC.

This clone was picked up a small number of times. The chain recombines TRBV25-1 with TRBJ1-2; D is possibly TRBD1 (6 bases). Trimming stripped 5 bases from V and 4 bases from J, with 11 bases between. This CDR3 comprises 13 residues. Germline V gene sequence: CDR1 MGHDK, CDR2 SYGVNS. The CDR3 bases are TGTGCCAGCAGTCCTGACAGGAGCTATGGCTACACCTTC. Its translation: CASSPDRSYGYTF.

This clone was counted ten times or more. The J gene is TRBJ2-1, the V gene TRBV29-1; TRBD1 aligns across 9 bases. The CDR3 totals 14 residues. The V gene end was trimmed by 5 bases and the J gene end by 4 bases; junction bases not matched to a gene: 6. Germline lookup yields CDR1 SQVTM and CDR2 ANQGSEA. The CDR3 bases are TGCAGCGTTAAGGGACAGGGTTCTTACAATGAGCAGTTCTTC. This sequence encodes CSVKGQGSYNEQFF.

The chain combines TRBV7-6 with TRBJ2-7, with 8 nucleotides matching TRBD2. Germline lookup yields CDR1 SGHVS and CDR2 FNYEAQ. The CDR3 is made up of 14 amino acids. The V segment lost 3 bases and the J segment 5 bases; nucleotides outside the gene matches: 6. The DNA of the CDR3 is TGTGCCAGCAGCTTCAGCGGGAGTGTCCACGAGCAGTACTTC. The encoded protein is CASSFSGSVHEQYF.

This rearrangement joins TRBV14 to TRBJ2-3, with 8 bases that match TRBD2. This CDR3 is 16 amino acids long. Per the germline V gene, CDR1 is SGHDN and CDR2 is FVKESK. V shed 4 bases, J shed 0 bases, and the junction held 6 bases outside the gene matches. Here the CDR3 DNA reads TGTGCCAGCAGCCTCCTTAGCGGGACTAGCACAGATACGCAGTATTTT. Its protein is CASSLLSGTSTDTQYF.

This clone was recorded at least ten times. The chain has TRBV11-2 and TRBJ1-1; possibly TRBD1 for D (5 bases). Germline CDR1 SGHAT, CDR2 FQNNGV. The CDR3 loop spans 13 amino acids. V lost 4 bases and J 7 bases, leaving 13 bases between the germline ends. The CDR3 DNA sequence: TGTGCCAGCAGCTCACATGGGGGAAATGAAGCTTTCTTT. Amino acids: CASSSHGGNEAFF.

This clone was counted a few times. The chain joins TRBV9 to TRBJ2-5; no definite D call. Germline-derived CDR1 and CDR2 are SGDLS and YYNGEE. Between the trimmed V and J ends, which lost 1 base and 5 bases, there was a span of 12 bases. This CDR3 comprises 14 residues. The CDR3 bases are TGTGCCAGCAGCGTAACACCCCAGCTGGAGACCCAGTACTTC. It codes for CASSVTPQLETQYF. The full variable domain, rest sourced from reference TRBV9 and TRBJ2-5, is DSGVTQTPKHLITATGQRVTLRCSPRSGDLSVYWYQQSLDQGLQFLIQYYNGEERAKGNILERFSAQQFPDLHSELNLSSLELGDSALYFCASSVTPQLETQYFGPGTRLLVL.

The table lists this clone with many counts. The rearrangement uses TRBV23-1 and TRBJ2-4, with 7 bases fitting TRBD2. TRBV23-1 is annotated as an ORF whose role is uncertain. With 6 bases clipped from V and 6 bases from J, the junction kept 11 bases outside the gene matches. The CDR3 has 15 residues. The CDR3 protein is CASRPRRSGLNIQYF. CDR3 DNA sequence: TGCGCCAGCAGACCGAGACGTAGCGGGCTAAACATTCAGTACTTC.

The rearrangement links TRBV6-6 to TRBJ2-2, with 7 bases matching TRBD1. V lost 6 bases and J lost 4; bases outside the gene matches: 8. Germline values: CDR1 MNHNY, CDR2 SVGAGI (reference sequence). The CDR3 is 15 amino acids. CDR3: CASRNQDRPTGELFF. The CDR3, as DNA: TGTGCCAGCAGGAATCAGGACAGGCCCACCGGGGAGCTGTTTTTT.